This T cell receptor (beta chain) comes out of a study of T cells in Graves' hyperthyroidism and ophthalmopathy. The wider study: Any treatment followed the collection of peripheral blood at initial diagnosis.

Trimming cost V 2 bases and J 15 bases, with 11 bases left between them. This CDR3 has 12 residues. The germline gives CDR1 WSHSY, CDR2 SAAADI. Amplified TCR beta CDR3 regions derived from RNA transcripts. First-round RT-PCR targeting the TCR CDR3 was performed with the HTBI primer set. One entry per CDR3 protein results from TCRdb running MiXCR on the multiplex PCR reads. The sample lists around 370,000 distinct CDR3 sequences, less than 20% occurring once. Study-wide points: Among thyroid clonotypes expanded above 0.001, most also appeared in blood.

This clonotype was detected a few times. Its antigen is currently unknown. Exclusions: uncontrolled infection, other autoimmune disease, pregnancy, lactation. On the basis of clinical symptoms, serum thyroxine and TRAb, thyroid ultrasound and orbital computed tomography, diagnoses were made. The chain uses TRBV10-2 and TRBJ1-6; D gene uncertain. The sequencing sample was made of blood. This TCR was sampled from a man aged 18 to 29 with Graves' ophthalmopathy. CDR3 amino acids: CASSEDGVLLHF. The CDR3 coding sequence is TGCGCCAGCAGTGAGGACGGCGTACTCCTCCACTTT.